One sample yielded the 10 T cell receptor beta chains listed below, sequenced in a study of response to subunit inactivated influenza vaccine. Each CDR3 protein is one row after TCRdb ran MiXCR on the RT-PCR reads. The sample lists 290,000 or so distinct CDR3 sequences, 20% to 25% occurring once. The material sequenced was PBMCs from blood, taken 21 months after vaccination. These receptors originate from a man aged 45-69 years who received an inactivated influenza vaccine.

This clonotype was found a few times. CDR3 sequence (DNA): TGTGCCACCAGTGATACGACAGGTCCCTCGACCCACAATGAGCAGTTCTTC. Translation: CATSDTTGPSTHNEQFF. This chain joins TRBV24-1 and TRBJ2-1; possible D gene TRBD1, 6 bases. V lost 3 bases to trimming and J lost 5 bases, with 19 bases between them. Germline values: CDR1 KGHDR, CDR2 SFDVKD. This CDR3 comprises 17 residues.

A single count supports this clonotype. The chain employs TRBV6-2 or TRBV6-3 and TRBJ2-7; 10 nucleotides line up with TRBD1. J was trimmed by 5 bases and V by 4 bases; bases with no gene match: 2. Germline V gene data show CDR1 as MNHEY and CDR2 as SVGEGT. This CDR3 contains 13 residues. CDR3 bases: TGTGCCAGCAGTTGGGACAGGGGACACGAGCAGTACTTC. This encodes CASSWDRGHEQYF.

The CDR3 is CASSLEARYDSVGGYTF. CDR3 in DNA: TGCGCCAGCAGCTTGGAGGCGCGCTACGACAGCGTAGGCGGCTACACCTTC. This chain connects TRBV5-1 to TRBJ1-2; D perhaps matches TRBD1 (5 bases). V dropped 0 bases and J dropped 8 bases, with 23 bases sitting between them. Looked up from germline, CDR1 is SGHRS and CDR2 is YFSETQ. The CDR3 runs to 17 residues.

The chain is built from TRBV12-3 or TRBV12-4 and TRBJ2-7, with 9 nucleotides matching TRBD1. This CDR3 is 15 amino acids long. V dropped 5 bases and J dropped 2; count of bases not matched to a gene: 7. The CDR3 region is CASSPLGDRAYEQYF. DNA of the CDR3: TGTGCCAGCAGTCCACTAGGGGACAGGGCCTACGAGCAGTACTTC.

The J gene is TRBJ2-7, the V gene TRBV5-1; the match to TRBD2 covers 13 bases. The CDR3 is made up of 16 amino acids. Germline CDR1 is SGHRS and CDR2 is YFSETQ. The V segment lost 4 bases and the J segment 3 bases; nucleotides outside the gene matches: 7. CDR3 protein: CASSPTLAGGYYEQYF. CDR3 coding DNA: TGCGCCAGCAGCCCCACACTAGCGGGGGGGTACTACGAGCAGTACTTC.

This clonotype was found a few times. The chain couples TRBV4-3 to TRBJ2-5, with 8 positions matching TRBD2. CDR1 and CDR2 (germline): LGHNA, YSLEER. The junction had 10 bases not matched to a gene; V was cut back by 2 bases and J by 2 bases. This CDR3 contains 17 residues. The CDR3 region is CASSQRGTSGGQETQYF. The CDR3 region has the DNA TGCGCCAGCAGCCAACGGGGAACCAGCGGGGGACAAGAGACCCAGTACTTC.

This clonotype was seen only once. The chain carries TRBV20-1 and TRBJ2-7; TRBD1 agrees at 8 bases. The germline gives CDR1 DFQATT, CDR2 SNEGSKA (reference sequence). J was trimmed by 2 bases and V by 5 bases; bases with no gene match: 5. CDR3 length: 13 amino acids. The CDR3, as DNA: TGCAGTGCTGTCGGGACAGGCGCCTACGAGCAGTACTTC. Its protein is CSAVGTGAYEQYF.

The chain links TRBV4-3 to TRBJ2-4; 11 bases fit TRBD2. The CDR3 contains 17 residues. J was trimmed by 3 bases and V by 0 bases; bases with no gene match: 4. CDR1 and CDR2 (germline): LGHNA, YSLEER. The CDR3: CASSQDLAGGFKNIQYF. The CDR3 region has the DNA TGCGCCAGCAGCCAAGATCTAGCGGGAGGATTCAAAAACATTCAGTACTTC.

This sequence joins TRBV11-2 and TRBJ2-5; TRBD1 agrees at 7 bases. Germline V gene lookup returns CDR1 SGHAT and CDR2 FQNNGV. The CDR3 totals 14 residues. V lost 4 bases to trimming and J lost 4 bases; unmatched junction nucleotides: 6. The CDR3 region has the DNA TGTGCCAGCAGCTCGCAGGGGGTTCGAGAGACCCAGTACTTC. Its translation is CASSSQGVRETQYF.

This clonotype has just a few counts. The chain employs TRBV5-1 and TRBJ1-1, with 8 bases identical to TRBD1. Unmatched junction bases numbered 8, after V lost 0 bases and J lost 4 bases. This CDR3 contains 16 residues. Per the germline V gene, CDR1 is SGHRS and CDR2 is YFSETQ. CDR3 region: CASSLDRGVKGTEAFF. CDR3 coding DNA: TGCGCCAGCAGCTTGGACAGGGGGGTTAAGGGCACTGAAGCTTTCTTT.